This TCR beta chain was sequenced for a study of OX40 agonist ivuxolimab in advanced cancers. Study details: It was permissible to have had prior anti-PD-1, anti-PD-L1 or anti-CTLA-4 therapy, and more than 30% had some. Study-level findings and limits: CD4+ and CD8+ blood T cells expanded clonally by week 6 at 0.1 to 3.0 mg/kg. Some nonresponders additionally presented with little normalized T-cell clonal expansion.

Using immunoSEQ multiplex PCR, the repertoire was profiled, and TCRdb retains in-frame clones only, with some absent. The data contain approximately 91,000 clones, around 87% of them seen just once; the ten biggest clones take up roughly 4%. CDR1 is SGHAT, CDR2 FQNNGV, per germline. The CDR3 length is 12 residues. Trimming left V 0 bases short and J 3 bases short, with 3 bases between. Systemic immunosuppression or a history of autoimmune disease excluded patients. For this clone: Its target is not known.

The sequencing used CD4+ or CD8+ T cells sorted from blood, collected in a trial of the OX40 agonist ivuxolimab. The chain has TRBV11-2 and TRBJ2-7, with D unresolved. This sequence was found in an adult with an advanced solid tumor such as melanoma, head and neck, liver or kidney cancer. This CDR3 reads CASSLDHYEQYF. The CDR3 DNA reads as TGTGCCAGCAGCTTAGATCACTACGAGCAGTACTTC.